This T cell receptor beta chain originates from a study of shared clonotypes between healthy human individuals. Sequencing was performed with immunoSEQ multiplex PCR; in TCRdb, only in-frame clones are kept and a portion is missing. Of about 710,000 clones in the sample, roughly 73% were seen once. Ten or more counts support this clone. The sample contains more than one DNA sequence encoding this CDR3. The germline V and J ends were trimmed by 5 bases and 4 bases, with 11 bases remaining between them. The CDR3 extends over 12 amino acids. The germline CDR1 and CDR2 sequences are SQVTM and ANQGSEA. The origin of this receptor is a woman between 25 and 40 years old in good health. What was sequenced was memory CD4+ T cells sorted from blood. Subset of the sample: CD45RA-negative fraction. V is TRBV29-1 and J is TRBJ1-2; D gene ambiguous. The CDR3 protein is CSVWSPGYGYTF. Here the CDR3 DNA reads TGCAGCGTTTGGAGCCCAGGCTATGGCTACACCTTC. The full variable domain, completed using reference TRBV29-1 and TRBJ1-2, is SAVISQKPSRDICQRGTSLTIQCQVDSQVTMMFWYRQQPGQSLTLIATANQGSEATYESGFVIDKFPISRPNLTFSTLTVSNMSPEDSSIYLCSVWSPGYGYTFGSGTRLTVV.